This TCR beta chain appears in the sequencing data of a study of shared clonotypes between healthy human individuals. As for this clone: Its antigen is unidentified.

Findings and limits, study-wide: Estimated richness was generally greater in naive than memory subsets. An effect of sequencing depth on clonotype sharing among donors was expected.

Here immunoSEQ multiplex PCR was the method, and the copy in TCRdb shows in-frame clones only, minus some. Of more than 550,000 clones in the sample, 90% were seen once. The germline V and J ends were trimmed by 1 base and 0 bases, with 13 bases remaining between them. This CDR3 comprises 16 residues. Germline values: CDR1 LGHNA, CDR2 YSLEER. The specimen was memory CD8+ T cells from PBMCs. Indicated subset: CD45RO+ cells pooled with CCR7-negative TemRA cells. The clonotype originates from a man aged 18 to 30 in good health. Some clones in this sample may be carry-over from other donors' samples. The V and J genes are TRBV4-3 and TRBJ2-7, with D hard to call. The CDR3 here is CASSQGLGRSSYEQYF. Here the CDR3 DNA reads TGCGCCAGCAGCCAAGGGCTCGGTAGGAGCTCCTACGAGCAGTACTTC.